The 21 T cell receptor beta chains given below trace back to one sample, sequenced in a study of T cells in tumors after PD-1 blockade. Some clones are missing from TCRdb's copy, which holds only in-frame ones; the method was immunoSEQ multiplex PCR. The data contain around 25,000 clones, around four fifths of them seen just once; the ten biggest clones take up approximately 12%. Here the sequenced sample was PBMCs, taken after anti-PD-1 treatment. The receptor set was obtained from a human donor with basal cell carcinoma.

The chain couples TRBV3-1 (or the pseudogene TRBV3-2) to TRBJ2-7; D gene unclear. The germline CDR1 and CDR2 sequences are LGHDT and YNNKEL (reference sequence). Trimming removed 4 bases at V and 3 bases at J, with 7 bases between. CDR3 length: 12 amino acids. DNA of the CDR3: TGTGCCAGCAGCCGGACGATCTACGAGCAGTACTTC. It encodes CASSRTIYEQYF.

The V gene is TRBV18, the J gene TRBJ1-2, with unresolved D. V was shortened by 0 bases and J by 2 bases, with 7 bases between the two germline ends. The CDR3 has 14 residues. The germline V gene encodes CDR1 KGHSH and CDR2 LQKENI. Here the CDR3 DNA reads TGTGCCAGCTCACCACCTGTAGGGAACTATGGCTACACCTTC. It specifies CASSPPVGNYGYTF.

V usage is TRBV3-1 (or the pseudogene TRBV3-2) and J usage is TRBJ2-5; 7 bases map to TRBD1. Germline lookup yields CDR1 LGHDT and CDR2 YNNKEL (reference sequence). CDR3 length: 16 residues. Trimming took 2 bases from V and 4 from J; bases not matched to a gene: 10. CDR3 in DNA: TGTGCCAGCAGCCAACCTACAGGGGTTTCGAGAGAGACCCAGTACTTC. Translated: CASSQPTGVSRETQYF.

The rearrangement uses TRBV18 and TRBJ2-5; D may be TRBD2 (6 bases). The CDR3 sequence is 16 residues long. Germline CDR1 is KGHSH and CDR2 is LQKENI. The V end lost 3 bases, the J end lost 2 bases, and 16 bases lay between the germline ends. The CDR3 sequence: CASSPTLAGRQETQYF. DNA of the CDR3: TGTGCCAGCTCACCTACCCTTGCGGGGAGACAAGAGACCCAGTACTTC.

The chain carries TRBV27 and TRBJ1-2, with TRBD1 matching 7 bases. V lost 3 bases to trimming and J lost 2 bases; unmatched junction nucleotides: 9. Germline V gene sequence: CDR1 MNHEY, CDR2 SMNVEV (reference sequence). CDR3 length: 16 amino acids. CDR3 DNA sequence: TGTGCCAGCAGTTTTCTATCGAGGGGGCAGAACTATGGCTACACCTTC. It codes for CASSFLSRGQNYGYTF.

CDR3 bases: TGTGCCACCTCTGGAGGTGAATACTCTGAAAAACTGTTTTTT. This translates into CATSGGEYSEKLFF. The gene calls are TRBV18 and TRBJ1-4, with D unresolved. The CDR3 is 14 residues long. V was trimmed by 10 bases and J by 7 bases, leaving 19 bases between them. Germline V CDR1 and CDR2: KGHSH, LQKENI. Complete variable domain (other parts from reference TRBV18 and TRBJ1-4): NAGVMQNPRHLVRRRGQEARLRCSPMKGHSHVYWYRQLPEEGLKFMVYLQKENIIDESGMPKERFSAEFPKEGPSILRIQQVVRGDSAAYFCATSGGEYSEKLFFGSGTQLSVL.

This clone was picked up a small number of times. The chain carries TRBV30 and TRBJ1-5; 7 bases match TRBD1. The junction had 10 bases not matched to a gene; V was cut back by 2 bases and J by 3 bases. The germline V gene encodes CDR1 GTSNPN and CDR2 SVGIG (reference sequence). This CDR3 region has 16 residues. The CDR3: CAWSPPPGTVNQPQHF. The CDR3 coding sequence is TGTGCCTGGAGTCCTCCACCTGGGACAGTCAATCAGCCCCAGCATTTT.

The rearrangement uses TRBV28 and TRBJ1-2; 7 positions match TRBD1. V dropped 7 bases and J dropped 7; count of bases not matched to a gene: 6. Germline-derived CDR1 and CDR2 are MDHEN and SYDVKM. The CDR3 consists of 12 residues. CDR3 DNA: TGTGCCAGCACAGAGGGGGCACGTGGCTACACCTTC. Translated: CASTEGARGYTF.

CDR3 region: CASSTGRNTDTQYF. The CDR3 DNA reads TGTGCCAGCAGCACGGGGAGGAACACAGATACGCAGTATTTT. The chain carries TRBV6-5 and TRBJ2-3, with a weak D call TRBD2 (6 bases). Germline-derived CDR1 and CDR2 are MNHEY and SVGAGI. V was cut by 6 bases and J by 2 bases, with 12 bases left in between. The CDR3 extends over 14 amino acids.

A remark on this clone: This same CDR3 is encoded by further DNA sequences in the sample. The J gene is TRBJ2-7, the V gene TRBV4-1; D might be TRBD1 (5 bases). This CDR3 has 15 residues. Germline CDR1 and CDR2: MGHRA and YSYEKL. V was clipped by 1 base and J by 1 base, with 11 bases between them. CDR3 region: CASSQAMTVSYEQYF. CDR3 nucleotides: TGCGCCAGCAGCCAAGCGATGACAGTATCCTACGAGCAGTACTTC.

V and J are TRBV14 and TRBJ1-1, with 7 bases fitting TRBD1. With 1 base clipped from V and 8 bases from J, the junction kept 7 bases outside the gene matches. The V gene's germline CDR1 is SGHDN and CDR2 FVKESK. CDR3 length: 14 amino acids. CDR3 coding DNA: TGTGCCAGCAGCCAAGGGTTCGGGACAGCGGAAGCTTTCTTT. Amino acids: CASSQGFGTAEAFF.

CDR3 coding DNA: TGTGCCAGCAGCTTATCCCATCTTGCGGGGGGCAAGGCTAGCACAGATACGCAGTATTTT. Protein product: CASSLSHLAGGKASTDTQYF. The chain carries TRBV5-5 and TRBJ2-3, with 8 nucleotides matching TRBD2. The V segment lost 2 bases and the J segment 0 bases; nucleotides outside the gene matches: 17. The CDR3 loop spans 20 amino acids. Germline values: CDR1 SGHKS, CDR2 YYEKEE (reference sequence).

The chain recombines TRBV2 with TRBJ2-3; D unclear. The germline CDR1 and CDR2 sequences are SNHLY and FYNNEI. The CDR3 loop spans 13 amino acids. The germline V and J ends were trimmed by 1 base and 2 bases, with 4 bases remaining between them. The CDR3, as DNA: TGTGCCAGCAGTGAAGACATCACAGATACGCAGTATTTT. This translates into CASSEDITDTQYF.

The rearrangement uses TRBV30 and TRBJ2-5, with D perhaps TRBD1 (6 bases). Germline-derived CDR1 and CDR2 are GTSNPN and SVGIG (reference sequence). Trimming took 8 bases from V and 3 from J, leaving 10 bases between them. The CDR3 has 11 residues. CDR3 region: CAGGHEETQYF. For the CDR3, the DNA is TGTGCCGGGGGACACGAAGAGACCCAGTACTTC.

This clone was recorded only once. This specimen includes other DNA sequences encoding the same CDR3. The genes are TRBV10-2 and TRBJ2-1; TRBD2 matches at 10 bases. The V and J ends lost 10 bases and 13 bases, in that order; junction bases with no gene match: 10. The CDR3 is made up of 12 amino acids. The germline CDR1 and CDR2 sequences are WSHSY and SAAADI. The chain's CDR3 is CATAGLAGDQFF. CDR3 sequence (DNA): TGCGCCACCGCAGGGCTAGCGGGGGATCAGTTCTTC.

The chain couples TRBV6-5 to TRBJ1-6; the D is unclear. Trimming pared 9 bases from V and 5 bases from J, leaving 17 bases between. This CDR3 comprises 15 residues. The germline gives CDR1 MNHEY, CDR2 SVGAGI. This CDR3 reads CASSLDPTDNSPLHF. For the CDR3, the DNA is TGTGCCAGTTCTCTCGACCCGACTGATAATTCACCCCTCCACTTT.

The CDR3, as DNA: TGTGCCAGCAGGGGACAGGCCACTAGTTGGAGCAATCAGCCCCAGCATTTT. Its translation: CASRGQATSWSNQPQHF. The chain uses TRBV6-4 and TRBJ1-5; 8 bases fit TRBD1. J gave up 1 base and V 6 bases, and 11 bases lay outside the gene matches. Germline V gene data show CDR1 as MRHNA and CDR2 as SNTAGT. The CDR3 is 17 amino acids.

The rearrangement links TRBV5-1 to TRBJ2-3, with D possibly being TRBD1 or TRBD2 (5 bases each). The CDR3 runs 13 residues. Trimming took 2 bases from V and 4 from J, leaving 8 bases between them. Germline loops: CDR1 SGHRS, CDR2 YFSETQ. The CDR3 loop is CASSLMGADTQYF. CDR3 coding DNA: TGCGCCAGCAGCTTAATGGGGGCAGATACGCAGTATTTT.

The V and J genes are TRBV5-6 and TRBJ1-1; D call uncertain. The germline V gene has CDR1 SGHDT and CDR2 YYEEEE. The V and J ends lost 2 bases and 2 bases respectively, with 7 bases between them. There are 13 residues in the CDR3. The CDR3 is CASSFRYNTEAFF. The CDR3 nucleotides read TGTGCCAGCAGCTTCCGGTACAACACTGAAGCTTTCTTT.

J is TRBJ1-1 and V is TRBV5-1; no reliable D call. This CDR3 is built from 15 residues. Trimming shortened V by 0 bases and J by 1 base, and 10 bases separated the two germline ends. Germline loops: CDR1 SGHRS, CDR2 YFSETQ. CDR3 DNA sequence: TGCGCCAGCAGCTTGGAGCAGATGAAGAACACTGAAGCTTTCTTT. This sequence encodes CASSLEQMKNTEAFF. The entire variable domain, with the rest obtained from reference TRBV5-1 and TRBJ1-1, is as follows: KAGVTQTPRYLIKTRGQQVTLSCSPISGHRSVSWYQQTPGQGLQFLFEYFSETQRNKGNFPGRFSGRQFSNSRSEMNVSTLELGDSALYLCASSLEQMKNTEAFFGQGTRLTVV.

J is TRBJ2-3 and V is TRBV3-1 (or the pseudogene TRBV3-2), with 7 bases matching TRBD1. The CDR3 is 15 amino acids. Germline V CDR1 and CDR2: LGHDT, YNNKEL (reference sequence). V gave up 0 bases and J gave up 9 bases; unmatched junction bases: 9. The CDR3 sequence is CASSQEFRDSETQYF. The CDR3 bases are TGTGCCAGCAGCCAAGAGTTCCGGGACAGCGAGACGCAGTATTTT.